This T cell receptor beta chain was identified in a study of blood T cells in healthy people across ages (dated by TCRdb to between 2015 and 2016). Background for the entire study: In model experiments, template switching captured about one uniquely barcoded TCR beta cDNA molecule for every two T cells. The study measured age-related changes in TCR beta repertoire diversity using deep sequencing normalized with unique cDNA molecular identifiers. Four age groups were formed from the donors: young (average approximately 17 years), middle-aged (around 41), aged (more than 55) and long-lived (about 75). To avoid experimental bias, donors of different ages were spread randomly across the sequencing lanes. The study analyzed two additional independent replicas of 1 million unique cDNA reads from the same blood draw for two donors, one aged 18 to 30 and one aged 80 or older.

The roughly 39 donors, aged 6 to 90 years, were systemically healthy Caucasian individuals from Russia. Each donor gave 8.5 to 10 milliliters of peripheral blood, collected into EDTA-treated Vacutainer tubes. PBMCs were isolated by Ficoll-Paque density-gradient centrifugation, with at least 6 million obtained per sample. Trizol reagent was used to extract total RNA from PBMCs, with at least 5.5 micrograms per sample. For every donor, an aliquot of PBMCs went through flow cytometry to measure the percentages of naive CD45RAhigh/CD27high T cells. The research as a whole found: As age increased, observed TCR beta diversity per million T cells dropped in a roughly linear way, and a significant reduction was already evident by age around 41. Since profiling was done on bulk unsorted PBMCs, naive and antigen-experienced compartments could not be conclusively compared. Observed TCR beta diversity correlated strongly with the percentage of naive T cells measured by flow cytometry. Compared with the aged group, more naive CD4+ T cells, fewer expanded clones and increased TCR diversity were shown by the long-lived group, suggesting age selection. The CMV infection status of donors was not known, potentially confounding age-related changes in expanded clonotypes. Estimates of total diversity based on one million sequenced T cells were regarded as lower bounds and as underestimates.

V is cut by 2 bases and J by 4 bases, and the space between the germline ends is 12 bases. The germline V gene (reference sequence) specifies MNHEY as CDR1 and SMNVEV as CDR2. From its cysteine to its phenylalanine, the CDR3 spans 14 amino acids. Only the CDR3 DNA stays, 42 bases, in frame from base 1. As regards this clonotype: It has no known antigen specificity. No per-base quality is available; no much larger clone lies one base away.

The library was built by means of 5' RACE. The sequencing machine was an Illumina HiSeq 2500. A second PCR of about 6 to 11 cycles was performed with a sample-barcoded 5' primer and a J-beta primer mix. A template-switch 5' adaptor carrying 12 random nucleotides introduced a unique molecular identifier onto each TCR beta cDNA molecule. Each sample yielded at least 3 million CDR3-containing paired-end reads. First-strand cDNA synthesis was performed from all RNA using the Mint cDNA synthesis kit, with priming by a TRBC-specific oligonucleotide. Following uracil-DNA glycosylase treatment, a first 18-cycle PCR with universal primers M1SS and BC2_uni_R was performed on all cDNA. In the authors' own workflow: Each sample was normalized by randomly selecting 1 million high-quality reads, each carrying a distinct molecular identifier. Instead of being binned into consensus sequences, reads that shared molecular identifiers were thrown out. CDR3 identification, clonotype clustering and error correction used MiTCR with a Q25 quality threshold and the strictest error-elimination algorithm. A nonparametric unseen species model using Euler transformation provided a lower-bound estimate of total TCR beta diversity. Using fastp trimming at Q25 and MiXCR clonotype assembly, TCRdb reanalyzed the public sequencing data and kept in-frame beta chains. A single entry per CDR3 protein holds the most common genes and DNA from its merged rows. These V and J calls rely on TCRdb rather than the paper's analysis. The sample table contains some 1.5 million distinct CDR3 sequences; only one count was recorded for about 30% of them. In total, the top ten clones hold approximately 7.7% of the sample.

The TCR sequence derives from a woman in her twenties or thirties in good health. Sequenced material: blood. Recombination connected TRBV27 to TRBJ2-7, with a tentative D gene TRBD2 over 5 matching bases. In nucleotide form, the sequence is TGTGCCAGCAGTTTAAAGAGGGTGGGTTACGAGCAGTACTTC. Translated, it gives CASSLKRVGYEQYF.